The present T cell receptor (beta chain) was sequenced within a study of tumor-infiltrating lymphocytes in primary liver carcinoma. With 500 to 650 ng total RNA as template and a constant-region primer, TCR beta cDNA was made. Three-round nested multiplex PCR performed with slightly modified ARM-PCR produced the TCR beta libraries. The study ran its first two PCR rounds for 9 to 10 cycles each, using TRBV1-TRBV30 forward primers and a C-beta reverse primer. TCRdb reprocessed the multiplex PCR reads with MiXCR, giving one entry per CDR3 protein. The sample has 150,000 to 200,000 distinct CDR3 sequences, roughly 80% seen once. Joint extraction of RNA and DNA used about 17-32 mg of bulk tissue that was unsorted. This CDR3 spans 14 amino acids. V was pared by 6 bases and J by 4 bases, with 14 bases between. CDR1 is SGHAT, CDR2 FQNNGV, per germline.

The TCR was taken from a man aged 35 to 55 with primary liver carcinoma and hepatitis B virus infection. Material: tumor tissue from primary liver carcinoma. The genes are TRBV11-2 and TRBJ2-3; D ambiguous. CDR3 bases: TGTGCCAGCAGTCCCCCGAGCCTGGCAGATACGCAGTATTTT. Protein: CASSPPSLADTQYF.